This entry features one T cell receptor beta chain sequence. Antigen specificity is unknown. The CDR3 has 14 amino acids. Germline CDR1 and CDR2: SEHNR and FQNEAQ (reference sequence). Trimming pared 4 bases from V and 4 bases from J, leaving 14 bases between. These data originate in a study of shared clonotypes between healthy human individuals. Looking at the study overall: Donor composition was a couple of women and a few men, aged 18 to 49.

Method: immunoSEQ multiplex PCR; TCRdb's copy keeps in-frame clones and lacks some. The sample includes about 680,000 clones, under 95% seen only once; the top ten take 24%. General observations from the study: Sorted-subset samples were not fully sequenced, rarefaction indicated. The study generally estimated greater richness for naive than memory subsets.

CD45RO-negative CD8 cells positively selected for CCR7 made up the naive population, which excluded terminally differentiated effector memory CD45RA+ cells. The chain carries TRBV7-9 and TRBJ2-7; TRBD2 might be the D (6 bases). The clonotype originates from a man aged 25 to 40 in good health. Sequencing was done on a sample of naive CD8+ T cells sorted from blood. The CDR3 DNA follows: TGTGCCAGCAGCTCCCGGGACTCAGTATACGAGCAGTACTTC. Translated, it gives CASSSRDSVYEQYF.